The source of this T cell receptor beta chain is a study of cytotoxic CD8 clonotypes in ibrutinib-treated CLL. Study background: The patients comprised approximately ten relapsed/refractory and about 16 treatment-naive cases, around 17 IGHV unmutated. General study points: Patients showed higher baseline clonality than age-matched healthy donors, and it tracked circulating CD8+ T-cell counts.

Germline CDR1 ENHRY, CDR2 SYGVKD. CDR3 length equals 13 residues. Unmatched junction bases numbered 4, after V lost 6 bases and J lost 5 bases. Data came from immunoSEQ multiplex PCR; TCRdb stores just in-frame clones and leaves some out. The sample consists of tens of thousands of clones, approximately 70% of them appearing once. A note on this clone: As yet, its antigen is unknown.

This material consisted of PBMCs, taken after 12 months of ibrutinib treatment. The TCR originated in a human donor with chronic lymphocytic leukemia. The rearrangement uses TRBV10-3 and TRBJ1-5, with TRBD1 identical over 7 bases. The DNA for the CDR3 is TGTGCCATCAGGGGAGGGACAGATCAGCCCCAGCATTTT. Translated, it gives CAIRGGTDQPQHF.